The rows below give T cell receptor beta chains drawn from one sample of a study of graft-versus-host responses after intestinal transplantation. Their cognate antigens are unknown. The assay was immunoSEQ multiplex PCR, and TCRdb's table has in-frame clones only and misses some. Of some 95,000 clones in the sample, 75% to 95% are singletons; the top ten hold approximately 0.5%. The sequenced sample was unstimulated CD8+ T cells sorted from spleen or lymph node cells, obtained before intestinal transplant. These receptor sequences come from a human donor who received an intestinal transplant. Each CDR3 is given with its conserved first and last residue. The D gene is left open where the match is weak. Size values are once, few and many counts, or a class for expanded clones, and some rows have none.

>TRBV5-6|TRBJ2-1|.|.
CASSLGRQGEQFF
TGTGCCAGCAGCTTGGGCAGGCAGGGTGAGCAGTTCTTC
>TRBV4-1|TRBJ2-7|.|.
CASSRYQGTYEQYF
TGCGCCAGCAGCCGTTATCAGGGAACCTACGAGCAGTACTTC
>TRBV19|TRBJ2-3|TRBD1|once
CASSSPGGRDTQYF
TGTGCCAGTAGTTCCCCAGGGGGCCGAGATACGCAGTATTTT
>TRBV6-1|TRBJ2-7|.|.
CASSPVGGRYEQYF
TGTGCCAGCAGCCCCGTAGGGGGACGCTACGAGCAGTACTTC
>TRBV4-2|TRBJ2-7|.|.
CASSQVYSAYEQYF
TGTGCCAGCAGCCAAGTGTACAGTGCCTACGAGCAGTACTTC
>TRBV5-6|TRBJ2-1|TRBD1|once
CASSSGQGIYNEQFF
TGTGCCAGCAGCTCGGGACAGGGCATCTACAATGAGCAGTTCTTC
>TRBV7-8|TRBJ2-7|.|.
CASSAHGGGGSYEQYF
TGTGCCAGCAGCGCCCATGGGGGCGGGGGCTCCTACGAGCAGTACTTC
>TRBV6-1|TRBJ1-5|TRBD1|.
CAILDRGVNQPQHF
TGTGCAATCCTTGACAGGGGGGTCAATCAGCCCCAGCATTTT
>TRBV6-5|TRBJ1-2|.|.
CASSYEWGPYGYTF
TGTGCCAGCAGTTACGAATGGGGGCCATATGGCTACACCTTC
>TRBV30|TRBJ1-1|.|.
CAWSVGGGVEAFF
TGTGCCTGGAGTGTTGGTGGGGGGGTTGAAGCTTTCTTT
>TRBV9|TRBJ2-1|TRBD1|.
CASSADRENEQFF
TGTGCCAGCAGCGCCGACAGGGAAAATGAGCAGTTCTTC
>TRBV4-3|TRBJ2-4|.|.
CASSQDTTRGPKYF
TGCGCCAGCAGCCAAGATACTACCCGGGGTCCAAAGTACTTC
>TRBV7-9|TRBJ2-5|.|.
CASSSSGSQETQYF
TGTGCCAGCAGCTCCTCGGGTTCCCAAGAGACCCAGTACTTC
>TRBV5-1|TRBJ2-1|TRBD2|.
CASSLGLSGRGGPHAHNEQFF
TGCGCCAGCAGCTTGGGGCTTAGCGGGAGAGGGGGCCCCCATGCCCACAATGAGCAGTTCTTC
>TRBV14|TRBJ2-1|.|.
CASSQGKGGISYNEQFF
TGTGCCAGCAGCCAAGGGAAAGGGGGTATTTCCTACAATGAGCAGTTCTTC
>TRBV27|TRBJ1-1|TRBD1|.
CASSSTGVRTEAFF
TGTGCCAGCAGTTCGACAGGGGTTAGGACTGAAGCTTTCTTT
>TRBV29-1|TRBJ1-4|.|few
CSGLISEKLFF
TGCAGCGGCCTCATTAGCGAAAAACTGTTTTTT
>TRBV29-1|TRBJ2-7|TRBD2|few
CSVVGTSGPYEQYF
TGCAGCGTTGTTGGGACTAGCGGACCCTACGAGCAGTACTTC
>TRBV6-5|TRBJ1-1|.|few
CASSAGFGTEAFF
TGTGCCAGCAGTGCAGGGTTTGGCACTGAAGCTTTCTTT
>TRBV9|TRBJ2-7|TRBD2|.
CASSPASGASYEQYF
TGTGCCAGCAGCCCCGCTAGCGGTGCATCCTACGAGCAGTACTTC
>TRBV15|TRBJ1-2|.|.
CATSNRPGVQIYGYTF
TGTGCCACCAGCAACCGTCCGGGTGTCCAAATCTATGGCTACACCTTC
>TRBV20-1|TRBJ1-2|.|.
CSARGPHGYTF
TGCAGTGCTAGGGGGCCGCATGGCTACACCTTC
>TRBV4-1|TRBJ2-5|.|.
CASSQDQRLGETQYF
TGCGCCAGCAGCCAAGATCAAAGACTTGGAGAGACCCAGTACTTC
>TRBV12-5|TRBJ2-7|.|.
CASGDPKTGSYEQYF
TGTGCTAGTGGTGACCCAAAGACTGGTTCCTACGAGCAGTACTTC
>TRBV13|TRBJ2-7|TRBD2|.
CASSSGLAGFYEQYF
TGTGCCAGCAGCTCCGGACTAGCGGGATTCTACGAGCAGTACTTC
>TRBV7-2|TRBJ2-2|TRBD2|.
CASRRLAGGTGELFF
TGTGCCAGCAGGCGACTAGCGGGAGGAACCGGGGAGCTGTTTTTT
>TRBV19|TRBJ2-7|.|.
CASSIAGAGYEQYF
TGTGCCAGTAGTATAGCAGGGGCCGGGTACGAGCAGTACTTC
>TRBV7-9|TRBJ2-7|.|.
CASSPLWASYEQYF
TGTGCCAGCAGCCCATTATGGGCCAGCTACGAGCAGTACTTC
>TRBV10-1|TRBJ1-5|.|.
CASIRGLRGNQPQHF
TGCGCCAGCATCAGGGGTCTAAGGGGTAATCAGCCCCAGCATTTT
>TRBV7-9|TRBJ2-5|TRBD2|.
CASSSPGLAGGETQYF
TGTGCCAGCAGCTCCCCGGGACTAGCGGGGGGAGAGACCCAGTACTTC
>TRBV19|TRBJ2-2|TRBD1|.
CASTRDRGSTGELFF
TGTGCCAGTACGAGGGACAGGGGTAGCACCGGGGAGCTGTTTTTT
>TRBV9|TRBJ1-1|TRBD1|once
CASSVSGGRNTEAFF
TGTGCCAGCAGCGTTTCAGGGGGCCGGAACACTGAAGCTTTCTTT
>TRBV6-6|TRBJ2-3|TRBD2|.
CASSYSSGRDSQYF
TGTGCCAGCAGTTACTCGAGCGGGAGGGATTCGCAGTATTTT
>TRBV7-9|TRBJ2-1|TRBD1|.
CASSLDTGGLEQFF
TGTGCCAGCAGCTTAGATACAGGGGGCCTGGAGCAGTTCTTC
>TRBV6-5|TRBJ2-1|.|.
CASSYPPRNEQFF
TGTGCCAGCAGTTACCCACCGCGAAATGAGCAGTTCTTC
>TRBV7-8|TRBJ1-2|TRBD1|.
CASSRRGQGVYGYTF
TGTGCCAGCAGCCGTAGGGGACAGGGGGTCTATGGCTACACCTTC
>TRBV5-1|TRBJ1-5|.|.
CASSPGGGNQPQHF
TGCGCCAGCAGCCCGGGGGGGGGCAATCAGCCCCAGCATTTT
>TRBV29-1|TRBJ2-2|.|few
CSVERGTGELFF
TGCAGCGTTGAAAGGGGAACCGGGGAGCTGTTTTTT
>TRBV19|TRBJ2-1|.|.
CASSLGGQGASEQFF
TGTGCCAGTAGTTTGGGGGGGCAGGGGGCAAGTGAGCAGTTCTTC
>TRBV19|TRBJ2-3|TRBD2|.
CASSIEGTRGTDTQYF
TGTGCCAGTAGTATAGAAGGGACTAGAGGCACAGATACGCAGTATTTT
>TRBV7-9|TRBJ1-2|TRBD1|.
CASRGQVGNYGYTF
TGTGCCAGCAGGGGACAGGTCGGCAACTATGGCTACACCTTC
>TRBV4-3|TRBJ1-5|.|.
CASSQGTVTGVGQPQHF
TGCGCCAGCAGCCAAGGGACAGTCACCGGGGTGGGTCAGCCCCAGCATTTT
>TRBV19|TRBJ2-3|.|.
CASSQLDTQYF
TGTGCCAGTTCCCAATTAGATACGCAGTATTTT
>TRBV4-1|TRBJ2-6|TRBD1|.
CASSSQGSGANVLTF
TGCGCCAGCAGCTCACAGGGGTCCGGGGCCAACGTCCTGACTTTC
>TRBV4-1|TRBJ2-2|.|.
CASSDEGRANTGELFF
TGCGCCAGCAGCGACGAAGGCAGGGCGAACACCGGGGAGCTGTTTTTT
>TRBV29-1|TRBJ2-1|TRBD2|.
CSICLGTSGTRDEQFF
TGCAGTATTTGTCTCGGAACTAGCGGGACCCGGGATGAGCAGTTCTTC
>TRBV28|TRBJ2-2|TRBD2|.
CASSRRTSGATGELFF
TGTGCCAGCAGCCGCCGGACTAGCGGGGCGACCGGGGAGCTGTTTTTT
>TRBV4-1|TRBJ2-7|TRBD1|.
CASSPRTGVAYEQYF
TGCGCCAGCAGCCCCCGGACAGGGGTCGCCTACGAGCAGTACTTC
>TRBV5-1|TRBJ1-6|TRBD1|.
CASSDDRGHSPLHF
TGCGCCAGCAGCGATGACAGGGGTCATTCACCCCTCCACTTT
>TRBV29-1|TRBJ2-5|.|.
CSVEGVWGRLAPQETQYF
TGCAGCGTTGAGGGGGTTTGGGGGCGCCTGGCCCCCCAAGAGACCCAGTACTTC
>TRBV30|TRBJ2-1|TRBD2|.
CAWILAGYNEQFF
TGTGCCTGGATACTAGCGGGATACAATGAGCAGTTCTTC
>TRBV10-3|TRBJ1-6|TRBD1|.
CAISDLGQDNNSPLHF
TGTGCCATCAGTGACTTGGGACAGGATAATAATTCACCCCTCCACTTT
>TRBV5-1|TRBJ2-7|TRBD1|.
CASSYGQGPYEQYF
TGCGCCAGCAGCTACGGACAGGGACCCTACGAGCAGTACTTC
>TRBV7-8|TRBJ1-1|TRBD1|.
CASSWTGEDTEAFF
TGTGCCAGCAGCTGGACAGGGGAAGACACTGAAGCTTTCTTT
>TRBV5-1|TRBJ1-1|.|.
CASSAWAANTEAFF
TGCGCCAGCAGCGCTTGGGCAGCGAACACTGAAGCTTTCTTT
>TRBV5-6|TRBJ2-1|TRBD2|.
CASSLGLAGLRGYNEQFF
TGTGCCAGCAGCTTAGGGCTAGCGGGTCTCCGTGGGTACAATGAGCAGTTCTTC